Shown below are 3 T cell receptor beta chains from a single sample sequenced in a study of CD8+CD57+ T cells in acquired aplastic anemia. The template for TCR beta VDJ and CDR3 sequence profiling was genomic DNA. A single record per CDR3 protein comes from TCRdb applying MiXCR to the reads. The data contain about 270,000 distinct CDR3 sequences, about 56% of them singletons. Sequencing was performed on sorted CD4+, CD8+, or CD8+CD57+ T cells (not recorded which) from PBMCs. These receptor sequences come from a human donor with severe aplastic anemia or a healthy control (not recorded which).

The chain recombines TRBV29-1 with TRBJ1-2, with D possibly matching TRBD1 (5 bases). The CDR3 is 12 amino acids. Germline V gene data show CDR1 as SQVTM and CDR2 as ANQGSEA. V was shortened by 8 bases and J by 4 bases, with 14 bases between the two germline ends. CDR3 residues: CSLVPGTYGYTF. Here the CDR3 DNA reads TGCAGCTTAGTCCCCGGGACCTATGGCTACACCTTC.

Many counts were recorded for this clonotype. The genes are TRBV19 and TRBJ1-1; possible D gene TRBD1, 5 bases. This CDR3 spans 17 amino acids. Trimming pared 5 bases from V and 4 bases from J, leaving 23 bases between. Germline V lookup: CDR1 LNHDA, CDR2 SQIVND (reference sequence). The CDR3 loop reads CASSVGRGKSFATEAFF. In DNA, the CDR3 is TGTGCCAGTAGTGTCGGTAGGGGTAAATCGTTTGCCACTGAAGCTTTCTTT.

This chain uses TRBV7-6 with TRBJ1-1; D is ambiguous. The germline V and J ends were trimmed by 4 bases and 1 base, with 13 bases remaining between them. Germline V CDR1 and CDR2: SGHVS, FNYEAQ. This CDR3 contains 15 residues. CDR3: CASSSLHSKNTEAFF. DNA for the CDR3: TGTGCCAGCAGCTCCCTGCACAGTAAGAACACTGAAGCTTTCTTT.